This TCR beta chain derives from a study of monozygotic twins with inflammatory bowel disease (dated by TCRdb to between 2018 and 2020). Some background on the complete study: The full study comprised some 30 monozygotic twin pairs: nine German pairs (four IBD-concordant, five IBD-discordant) and 19 IBD-discordant Danish pairs. Disease-associated traits were sought mainly through comparisons between IBD patients and their genetically identical healthy co-twins within discordant pairs. Each individual had, on average, about 151 000 unique TCRalpha sequences and 181 000 unique TCRbeta sequences available for analysis.

The CDR3 has 14 amino acids, counting the end cysteine and phenylalanine. DNA is not recorded here. CDR1 SGDLS and CDR2 YYNGEE are derived from the germline V gene. An approximately 2.5 ml peripheral blood sample was drawn into PAXgene tubes per donor and stored at -80°C. Total RNA was isolated from whole blood with the PAXgene blood miRNA kit on an automated QIAcube, without T cell sorting. Peripheral blood from monozygotic twin pairs who were concordant or discordant for inflammatory bowel disease underwent deep TCRalpha and TCRbeta repertoire profiling using unique molecular barcoding. Smoking habits were recorded for all twin pairs, and each individual was classified as a current, former or never smoker. A note on this clonotype: The antigen it binds to is not known.

The library relied on 5' RACE. Each TCR library was prepared from about 3,300 ng of total RNA. For each sample, cDNA was synthesized in eight separate reactions using SMARTScribe reverse transcriptase. Unique molecular identifiers containing a 6-nucleotide sample barcode were introduced through template switching during cDNA synthesis. TCRalpha and TCRbeta cDNA was amplified by two nested PCRs of approximately 17 and 9 cycles, with bead purification after each PCR. Before amplification, the cDNA was treated with uracil DNA-glycosylase and purified using the QIAquick PCR purification kit. The second PCR was the step at which Illumina TruSeq-compatible adapters and sample-specific barcodes were added. TapeStation and Qubit were used to check library quality and concentration, and 4 to 6 ng of each library was pooled. The pooled libraries were sequenced with 2 x 100 bp reads and custom sequencing primers on an Illumina HiSeq2500 single-index Rapid Run. From the authors' description of their analysis: UMI-based consensus assembly with MiGEC version 1.2.6 was used to correct PCR and sequencing errors. MiXCR version 2.1.1 was used to carry out V(D)J alignment, clonotype assembly and CDR3 extraction. To normalise gene usage, clonotype sharing and MAIT/NKT TCR abundance, the top 1000, 10 000 and 20 000 clonotypes in each sample were analysed. After downsampling to 27 000 UMIs, diversity was calculated as the inverse Simpson index using the vegan R package. Paired Mann-Whitney U tests were applied to discordant twin pairs, and Benjamini-Hochberg correction was used for multiple testing. Reads reprocessed by TCRdb are summarized as one entry per CDR3 protein sequence, and DNA is absent. What appears here as the V and J calls and clone size reflects TCRdb's work, not the paper's. This sample's clone table shows about 300,000 distinct CDR3 sequences. The ten largest make up over 5% of the sample.

The research as a whole found: No difference in repertoire similarity was observed between concordant and discordant twins, possibly owing to limited statistical power. IBD patients shared fewer clonotypes with other individuals than healthy twins did, most markedly in patients showing signs of disease activity. The results gave no support for a single strong signal or clonotype linked to IBD. The analysis was unable to tell apart different T cell subtypes. Background noise and inter-individual variability may have been introduced into the repertoires by the differing immunosuppressive treatments among patients. A decrease in TCRbeta repertoire diversity, as measured by inverse Simpson index, was observed in IBD patients compared with their healthy co-twins.

The sequenced sample was blood. This receptor was identified in a human donor with ulcerative colitis or Crohn's disease, or a healthy co-twin of an affected twin (not recorded which). The rearranged segments are TRBV9 and TRBJ1-5. The CDR3 loop reads CASSVDAGYQPQHF.